This T cell receptor beta chain is from a study of blood T cell repertoires in COVID-19. About the research overall: Sample material is recorded as cDNA or gDNA derived from T cells, B-cell-depleted T cells, or PBMCs.

How the authors handled the data: Amplification of reference gene primers was used by the study to estimate nucleated cell counts. Sequenced by immunoSEQ multiplex PCR; TCRdb stores in-frame clones only, minus some. That table furnishes V, J and clone size, whereas the DNA furnished D and trimming. The table records 18,000 or so clones, about four fifths of them present only once. The length of the CDR3 is 12 residues. V was clipped by 3 bases and J by 6 bases, with 10 bases between them. The germline CDR1 and CDR2 sequences are SGDLS and YYNGEE. The V call is TRBV9, the J call TRBJ2-7, with D maybe TRBD2 (7 bases). The sample was peripheral blood. The receptor was derived from a man in his forties or fifties with active or convalescent COVID-19. The CDR3, as DNA: TGTGCCAGCAGCGGAGGGGGGGTCGAGCAGTACTTC. This sequence encodes CASSGGGVEQYF. Using reference TRBV9 and TRBJ2-7 for the parts outside the CDR3, the full variable domain is DSGVTQTPKHLITATGQRVTLRCSPRSGDLSVYWYQQSLDQGLQFLIQYYNGEERAKGNILERFSAQQFPDLHSELNLSSLELGDSALYFCASSGGGVEQYFGPGTRLTVT.